The 7 T cell receptor beta chains below all came from one sample that was sequenced in a study of control samples from healthy donors and cancer patients. Produced via immunoSEQ multiplex PCR; TCRdb's table is partial and in-frame only. This sample has 100,000 to 150,000 clones, with under 95% found just once. Sequenced input: blood. The receptors shown here come from a man aged 18 to 35 in good health.

The V gene is TRBV21-1, the J gene TRBJ2-1; the listed D gene, TRBD1, was not tested against the DNA. TRBV21-1 is assigned pseudogene status. The CDR3 spans 15 residues. The CDR3, as DNA: TGTGCCAGCAGCAAAGTGGGGACAGGCCCTAATGAGCAGTTCTTC. It specifies CASSKVGTGPNEQFF.

The rearrangement uses TRBV6-5 and TRBJ1-2; D ambiguous. CDR3 size: 12 residues. Per the germline V gene, CDR1 is MNHEY and CDR2 is SVGAGI. Trimming removed 6 bases at V and 4 bases at J, with 9 bases between. CDR3 DNA: TGTGCCAGCAGCCACGGAGCCTATGGCTACACCTTC. Protein product: CASSHGAYGYTF.

This rearrangement joins TRBV7-8 to TRBJ1-6; D uncertain. The germline V and J ends were trimmed by 0 bases and 3 bases, with 6 bases remaining between them. CDR1 and CDR2 from the germline V gene are SGHVS and FQNEAQ. The CDR3 runs to 15 residues. CDR3 in amino acids: CASSLATVYNSPLHF. The CDR3 nucleotides read TGTGCCAGCAGCTTAGCGACCGTCTATAATTCACCCCTCCACTTT.

This chain links TRBV6-5 with TRBJ2-1; D is ambiguous. CDR3 length: 13 amino acids. CDR1 is MNHEY, CDR2 SVGAGI, per germline. V was clipped by 2 bases and J by 7 bases, with 9 bases between them. The chain's CDR3 is CASSYRTGNEQFF. The DNA of the CDR3 is TGTGCCAGCAGTTACCGGACGGGTAATGAGCAGTTCTTC.

This CDR3 is CASSPTALNYGYTF. In nucleotides, the CDR3 is TGTGCCAGCTCACCAACAGCCCTGAACTATGGCTACACCTTC. This chain links TRBV18 with TRBJ1-2; D uncertain. This CDR3 region has 14 residues. V dropped 2 bases and J dropped 2 bases, with 9 bases sitting between them. The V gene's germline CDR1 is KGHSH and CDR2 LQKENI.

The chain couples TRBV5-1 to TRBJ2-7; 10 positions agree with TRBD1. Trimming removed 4 bases from V and 2 bases from J; junction bases left unmatched: 6. Germline loops: CDR1 SGHRS, CDR2 YFSETQ. This CDR3 region has 15 residues. The CDR3 DNA follows: TGCGCCAGCAGCACCGGGACAGGGGAGGCCTACGAGCAGTACTTC. Its protein product is CASSTGTGEAYEQYF.

The chain recombines TRBV24-1 with TRBJ1-2; D may be TRBD1 (6 bases). V lost 4 bases and J 1 base, leaving 9 bases between the germline ends. The CDR3 spans 14 residues. Germline lookup yields CDR1 KGHDR and CDR2 SFDVKD. The CDR3 DNA follows: TGTGCCACCAGTGACTGGACAGATAACTATGGCTACACCTTC. Its translation is CATSDWTDNYGYTF.